This TCR beta chain was captured in a study of T-cell memory formation after mild COVID-19. The CDR3 spans 18 residues. Germline lookup yields CDR1 MNHNS and CDR2 SASEGT. V lost 7 bases and J 0 bases, leaving 21 bases between the germline ends. This clonotype has more than one count but fewer than ten. TCRdb re-called the 5' RACE reads with MiXCR, one entry per CDR3 protein. The table records about 150,000 distinct CDR3 sequences, 6% to 7% of them present only once. The source is an adult woman who had mild COVID-19 (a few samples of this study predate the infection). Cell type and time point are not known. This sequence joins TRBV6-1 and TRBJ2-2, with a tentative D call TRBD2 (5 bases). The sequenced material came from PBMCs or a T cell subset sorted from them (not recorded which). Here the CDR3 DNA reads TGTGCCAGCACCCGGGGAGTCGGTAGCCTAGCGAACACCGGGGAGCTGTTTTTT. It codes for CASTRGVGSLANTGELFF.